These 10 T cell receptor beta chains were sequenced from one sample in a study of blood T cell repertoires in COVID-19. Some clones are missing from TCRdb's copy, which holds only in-frame ones; the method was immunoSEQ multiplex PCR. The repertoire has 120,000 or so clones, 90% of them found once; the top ten carry about 3.5%. Material for sequencing was peripheral blood. Every receptor here comes from a man aged 45-65 years with active COVID-19.

V gene TRBV29-1 combines with J gene TRBJ1-2, with 7 bases that match TRBD1. Germline lookup yields CDR1 SQVTM and CDR2 ANQGSEA. The CDR3 has 15 amino acids. V was clipped by 0 bases and J by 4 bases; unmatched bases: 8. In DNA, the CDR3 is TGCAGCGTTGAAGATCGGCGACAGGGCATCTATGGCTACACCTTC. As protein: CSVEDRRQGIYGYTF.

This clone was seen only once. This rearrangement joins TRBV27 to TRBJ2-7; 7 positions agree with TRBD1. With V trimmed by 0 bases and J by 1 base, 12 bases remained unmatched. The germline V gene has CDR1 MNHEY and CDR2 SMNVEV (reference sequence). The CDR3 sequence is 18 residues long. CDR3 region: CASSLSKRMGTESYEQYF. The DNA for the CDR3 is TGTGCCAGCAGTTTATCGAAAAGAATGGGGACAGAATCCTACGAGCAGTACTTC.

The gene calls are TRBV3-1 (or the pseudogene TRBV3-2) and TRBJ1-1, with 7 bases lining up with TRBD1. Germline V gene lookup returns CDR1 LGHDT and CDR2 YNNKEL (reference sequence). V gave up 1 base and J gave up 1 base; unmatched junction bases: 9. CDR3 length: 17 residues. This CDR3 reads CASSQAIGGAGNTEAFF. The CDR3 bases are TGTGCCAGCAGCCAAGCCATAGGGGGCGCCGGGAACACTGAAGCTTTCTTT.

The J gene is TRBJ1-1, the V gene TRBV6-5, with D unresolved. The ends were cut back, 2 bases at V and 2 bases at J, with 15 bases in the middle. Germline lookup yields CDR1 MNHEY and CDR2 SVGAGI. This CDR3 comprises 16 residues. The CDR3 reads CASSYTEYQINTEAFF. In DNA form, the CDR3 reads TGTGCCAGCAGTTACACCGAATACCAGATAAACACTGAAGCTTTCTTT.

The rearrangement links TRBV15 to TRBJ2-7; TRBD1 matches at 10 bases. This CDR3 has 15 residues. Trimming at V came to 1 base and at J to 3 bases, leaving 3 bases not matched to a gene. Looked up from germline, CDR1 is LNHNV and CDR2 is YYDKDF (reference sequence). The CDR3 DNA reads TGTGCCACCAGCAGAGGGGGGACAGGGGACTACGAGCAGTACTTC. Its translation is CATSRGGTGDYEQYF. The whole variable domain, remainder taken from reference TRBV15 and TRBJ2-7, is DAMVIQNPRYQVTQFGKPVTLSCSQTLNHNVMYWYQQKSSQAPKLLFHYYDKDFNNEADTPDNFQSRRPNTSFCFLDIRSPGLGDTAMYLCATSRGGTGDYEQYFGPGTRLTVT.

This chain links TRBV19 with TRBJ1-1; TRBD1 matches 7 bases. Losses at the gene ends were 4 bases for V and 2 bases for J; bases not matched to a gene: 10. Germline V CDR1 and CDR2: LNHDA, SQIVND (reference sequence). The CDR3 sequence is 16 residues long. The CDR3 loop reads CASSNDPTGINTEAFF. The CDR3 DNA sequence: TGTGCCAGTAGTAATGATCCGACAGGGATAAACACTGAAGCTTTCTTT.

There are many counts of this clone. V is TRBV7-9 and J is TRBJ2-7, with a tentative D call TRBD1 (5 bases). CDR1 and CDR2 from the germline V gene are SEHNR and FQNEAQ (reference sequence). V was cut by 3 bases and J by 6 bases, with 9 bases left in between. CDR3 length: 12 residues. This CDR3 is CASSFTGGEQYF. The CDR3 DNA reads TGTGCCAGCAGCTTTACAGGTGGCGAGCAGTACTTC. Full variable domain (rest looked up from reference TRBV7-9 and TRBJ2-7): DTGVSQNPRHKITKRGQNVTFRCDPISEHNRLYWYRQTLGQGPEFLTYFQNEAQLEKSRLLSDRFSAERPKGSFSTLEIQRTEQGDSAMYLCASSFTGGEQYFGPGTRLTVT.

The rearrangement joins TRBV11-2 to TRBJ1-2, with no clear D. Trimming shortened V by 5 bases and J by 1 base, and 11 bases separated the two germline ends. The CDR3 extends over 14 amino acids. The V gene's germline CDR1 is SGHAT and CDR2 FQNNGV. DNA for the CDR3: TGTGCCAGCAGCCCGACTCAACTTAACTATGGCTACACCTTC. Translated: CASSPTQLNYGYTF. Combining the CDR3 with reference TRBV11-2 and TRBJ1-2 gives the whole variable domain EAGVAQSPRYKIIEKRQSVAFWCNPISGHATLYWYQQILGQGPKLLIQFQNNGVVDDSQLPKDRFSAERLKGVDSTLKIQPAKLEDSAVYLCASSPTQLNYGYTFGSGTRLTVV.

The rearrangement links TRBV7-2 to TRBJ1-4; D ambiguous. The CDR3 length is 15 residues. Germline values: CDR1 SGHTA, CDR2 FQGNSA. The V end lost 3 bases, the J end lost 8 bases, and 16 bases lay between the germline ends. The CDR3 region has the DNA TGTGCCAGCAGCTTCCGGGGTGATCTTCTCGAAAAACTGTTTTTT. The encoded protein is CASSFRGDLLEKLFF.

The rearrangement uses TRBV5-1 and TRBJ1-2; 7 bases align to TRBD1. The CDR3 consists of 14 residues. The junction had 6 bases not matched to a gene; V was cut back by 4 bases and J by 3 bases. Per germline, CDR1 SGHRS and CDR2 YFSETQ. CDR3 amino acids: CASSDLQGHYGYTF. Written as DNA, the CDR3 is TGCGCCAGCAGCGATTTACAGGGGCACTATGGCTACACCTTC.